One sample yielded the 28 T cell receptor beta chains listed below, sequenced in a study of Graves' ophthalmopathy and Graves' hyperthyroidism. TCR beta CDR3 regions were amplified from RNA transcripts. The first round was an RT-PCR with HTBI primers, and the second round was a multiplex PCR. A single record per CDR3 protein comes from TCRdb applying MiXCR to the multiplex PCR reads. This sample yields hundreds of thousands of distinct CDR3 sequences, of which roughly 20% are seen a single time; around 6.9% belongs to the top ten. Specimen: peripheral blood. These receptors came from a woman aged 18-29 years with stable Graves' hyperthyroidism. Some clones in this sample may be carry-over from other donors' samples.

The chain carries TRBV29-1 and TRBJ2-7; TRBD2 is a possible D gene (6 bases). V was shortened by 0 bases and J by 0 bases, with 9 bases between the two germline ends. The CDR3 sequence is 14 residues long. CDR1 and CDR2 (germline): SQVTM, ANQGSEA. As DNA, the CDR3 is TGCAGCGTTGAAGAAGCGGGCCGCTCCTACGAGCAGTACTTC. Translated: CSVEEAGRSYEQYF.

J is TRBJ1-2 and V is TRBV6-1, with 11 bases aligning to TRBD1. CDR1 and CDR2 from the germline V gene are MNHNS and SASEGT. The CDR3 is made up of 15 amino acids. Trimming removed 3 bases from V and 3 bases from J; junction bases left unmatched: 3. The CDR3 spells CASSEGDRGYYGYTF. The CDR3 coding sequence is TGTGCCAGCAGTGAGGGGGACAGGGGGTACTATGGCTACACCTTC.

This clonotype was seen more than once but under ten times. This clone may be a read error of a much larger clone one base away. This chain joins TRBV28 and TRBJ1-5, with no clear D. The CDR3 totals 11 residues. Per the germline V gene, CDR1 is MDHEN and CDR2 is SYDVKM. The V and J ends lost 5 bases and 4 bases respectively, with 3 bases between them. DNA for the CDR3: TGTGCCAGCAGTACTAATCAGCCCCAGCATTTT. Encoded protein: CASSTNQPQHF.

This clonotype has more than one count but fewer than ten. The V and J genes are TRBV3-1 and TRBJ1-1, with D perhaps TRBD1 (5 bases). Trimming took off 1 base at V and 2 bases at J, with 8 bases between the two ends. There are 14 residues in the CDR3. Germline V CDR1 and CDR2: LGHDT, YNNKEL (reference sequence). The CDR3 is CASSQAGGNTEAFF. The DNA of the CDR3 is TGTGCCAGCAGCCAAGCGGGGGGAAACACTGAAGCTTTCTTT.

V and J are TRBV15 and TRBJ2-7, with D perhaps TRBD1 (6 bases). Trimming removed 5 bases from V and 3 bases from J, with 14 bases in between. The length of the CDR3 is 14 residues. The germline gives CDR1 LNHNV, CDR2 YYDKDF (reference sequence). CDR3 nucleotide sequence: TGTGCCACCAGCGGTCGCTCAGGGGTCTACGAGCAGTACTTC. Translated, it gives CATSGRSGVYEQYF.

Ten or more counts support this clonotype. This chain joins TRBV27 and TRBJ1-1, with D tentatively TRBD1 (6 bases). Trimming took 6 bases from V and 6 from J, leaving 8 bases between them. This CDR3 is 11 amino acids long. Germline V lookup: CDR1 MNHEY, CDR2 SMNVEV (reference sequence). CDR3 residues: CASRGGSEAFF. CDR3 DNA: TGTGCCAGCAGAGGGGGTTCTGAAGCTTTCTTT.

The V and J genes are TRBV4-1 and TRBJ1-1; no firm D call. Trimming cost V 4 bases and J 3 bases, with 15 bases left between them. Germline CDR1 MGHRA, CDR2 YSYEKL. The CDR3 is 15 amino acids. CDR3 bases: TGCGCCAGCAGCCGAGAGGAGGGTGGGTACACTGAAGCTTTCTTT. Translating it yields CASSREEGGYTEAFF.

The chain joins TRBV12-5 to TRBJ2-1; 8 bases match TRBD1. The CDR3 consists of 18 residues. V was clipped by 0 bases and J by 0 bases; unmatched bases: 7. Germline V gives CDR1 LGHNT, CDR2 FRNRAP. As DNA, the CDR3 is TGTGCTAGTGGTTTGGTACAGGGGGGAGCCCGCTCCTACAATGAGCAGTTCTTC. Its translation: CASGLVQGGARSYNEQFF.

This clonotype was observed a handful of times. The chain is built from TRBV11-1 and TRBJ2-7, with TRBD1 matching 7 bases. The CDR3 length is 14 residues. J gave up 0 bases and V 5 bases, and 4 bases lay outside the gene matches. Germline-derived CDR1 and CDR2 are SGHAT and FQDESV (reference sequence). The CDR3 loop reads CASSRDRRSYEQYF. The DNA for the CDR3 is TGTGCCAGCAGCCGGGACAGACGCTCCTACGAGCAGTACTTC.

This clonotype has ten or more counts. The chain joins TRBV12-5 to TRBJ1-2; tentative D call: TRBD1 (5 bases). The CDR3 has 14 amino acids. The germline V gene has CDR1 LGHNT and CDR2 FRNRAP. Between the trimmed V and J ends, which lost 0 bases and 4 bases, there was a span of 9 bases. The CDR3: CASGLVPGRYGYTF. The CDR3 coding sequence is TGTGCTAGTGGTTTGGTACCAGGGCGCTATGGCTACACCTTC.

A remark on this clonotype: A much larger clone lies a single base off, so this may be a read error. This chain connects TRBV12-3 or TRBV12-4 to TRBJ2-5, with a weak D call TRBD1 (6 bases). Trimming removed 4 bases from V and 1 base from J, with 10 bases in between. CDR3 length equals 14 residues. The CDR3 DNA reads as TGTGCCAGCAGTTGGACAGTACCCCAAGAGACCCAGTACTTC. This encodes CASSWTVPQETQYF.

This rearrangement joins TRBV7-8 to TRBJ2-5; TRBD2 matches 12 bases. The CDR3 consists of 17 residues. V gave up 5 bases and J gave up 4 bases; unmatched junction bases: 11. The germline V gene has CDR1 SGHVS and CDR2 FQNEAQ. In DNA form, the CDR3 reads TGTGCCAGCAGCCACCCCCCTACTAGCGGGGGGATAGAGACCCAGTACTTC. Its protein product is CASSHPPTSGGIETQYF.

Ten or more counts support this clonotype. This rearrangement joins TRBV6-1 to TRBJ2-2, with TRBD2 as a possible D gene (6 bases). With 1 base removed from V and 12 bases from J, the gap between germline ends came to 15 bases. Germline V gene sequence: CDR1 MNHNS, CDR2 SASEGT. The CDR3 covers 14 residues. The CDR3 DNA is TGTGCCAGCAGTGAAGGGCTACGGGAGCCAAAGCTGTTTTTT. Protein: CASSEGLREPKLFF.

The V and J genes are TRBV12-3 or TRBV12-4 and TRBJ1-2; D is ambiguous. The ends were cut back, 3 bases at V and 4 bases at J, with 12 bases in the middle. The CDR3 covers 14 residues. The CDR3: CASSFPSPPYGYTF. The CDR3 coding sequence is TGTGCCAGCAGTTTCCCGTCCCCACCCTATGGCTACACCTTC.

At least ten counts were recorded for this clonotype. The chain couples TRBV7-8 to TRBJ2-2, with D perhaps matching TRBD2 (6 bases). With 5 bases removed from V and 4 bases from J, the gap between germline ends came to 20 bases. CDR1 is SGHVS and CDR2 is FQNEAQ in the germline V gene. This CDR3 spans 17 amino acids. The CDR3 nucleotides read TGTGCCAGCAGCCCTAGGAATAGGGACTCCTCCACCGGGGAGCTGTTTTTT. This translates into CASSPRNRDSSTGELFF.

In this sample, this clonotype turned up many times. The chain recombines TRBV25-1 with TRBJ1-2; TRBD1 is a possible D gene (6 bases). Trimming left V 1 base short and J 1 base short, with 13 bases between. The CDR3 is made up of 16 amino acids. Looked up from germline, CDR1 is MGHDK and CDR2 is SYGVNS. This CDR3 reads CASSESPGAYNYGYTF. The CDR3 DNA follows: TGTGCCAGCAGTGAATCCCCGGGGGCCTATAACTATGGCTACACCTTC.

This clonotype was seen repeatedly, ten times or more. This chain uses TRBV20-1 with TRBJ1-6, with D possibly TRBD1 on 6 matching bases. Deletions cut 0 bases from V and 8 bases from J, with 23 bases between. From germline, CDR1 is DFQATT and CDR2 SNEGSKA (reference sequence). The CDR3 is made up of 18 amino acids. The chain's CDR3 is CSARDRQRTHKGDSPLHF. The CDR3 DNA sequence: TGCAGTGCTAGAGATCGACAGCGGACGCACAAGGGGGATTCACCCCTCCACTTT.

This clonotype was seen repeatedly, ten times or more. This chain's CDR3 is CASSLVLGQVQETQYF. CDR3 sequence (DNA): TGTGCCAGCAGCTTAGTCCTGGGACAAGTCCAAGAGACCCAGTACTTC. This chain connects TRBV7-2 to TRBJ2-5, with a weak D call TRBD1 (6 bases). Germline-derived CDR1 and CDR2 are SGHTA and FQGNSA. Trimming removed 1 base at V and 1 base at J, with 13 bases between. The CDR3 is 16 residues long.

This clonotype was detected ten times or more. The chain recombines TRBV12-3 or TRBV12-4 with TRBJ2-7; 11 bases agree with TRBD2. Trimming took 6 bases from V and 2 from J; bases not matched to a gene: 6. The length of the CDR3 is 15 residues. The CDR3 sequence is CASSLAGGFTYEQYF. CDR3 sequence (DNA): TGTGCCAGCAGCCTAGCGGGGGGTTTTACCTACGAGCAGTACTTC.

The chain employs TRBV27 and TRBJ2-5; 15 positions match TRBD2. CDR1 is MNHEY, CDR2 SMNVEV, per germline (reference sequence). After removal of 5 bases from V and 2 bases from J, the junction contained 6 bases not matched to a gene. The CDR3 has 17 residues. This CDR3 is CASSRTSGGGSQETQYF. The CDR3 DNA is TGTGCCAGCAGTAGGACTAGCGGGGGGGGATCGCAAGAGACCCAGTACTTC.

This clonotype was detected a few times. V gene TRBV12-3 or TRBV12-4 combines with J gene TRBJ1-5; 7 bases agree with TRBD1. The CDR3 spans 14 residues. The trim removed 3 bases at V and 7 bases at J, leaving 6 bases unmatched. The CDR3 bases are TGTGCCAGCAGTTTTCGGACAGGAATCCAGCCCCAGCATTTT. Protein sequence: CASSFRTGIQPQHF.

There are many counts of this clonotype. The chain combines TRBV7-9 with TRBJ2-7, with D perhaps being TRBD1 or TRBD2 (5 bases each). The CDR3 spans 13 residues. Trimming stripped 10 bases from V and 2 bases from J, with 15 bases between. Germline V gives CDR1 SEHNR, CDR2 FQNEAQ (reference sequence). The CDR3 DNA reads as TGTGCCATCCTCGGGACGGAGGCCTACGAGCAGTACTTC. Protein: CAILGTEAYEQYF.

This clonotype has ten or more counts. The chain is built from TRBV2 and TRBJ2-5; 16 bases are a match to TRBD2. The CDR3 covers 18 residues. With 0 bases clipped from V and 2 bases from J, the junction kept 3 bases outside the gene matches. CDR1 and CDR2 (germline): SNHLY, FYNNEI. CDR3 in amino acids: CASSEAGLAGGQQETQYF. The CDR3 region has the DNA TGTGCCAGCAGTGAAGCGGGACTAGCGGGGGGGCAGCAAGAGACCCAGTACTTC.

This clonotype has a handful of counts. V is TRBV5-4 and J is TRBJ1-5; a weak D match, TRBD1 (5 bases). The germline V gene encodes CDR1 SGHNT and CDR2 YYREEE (reference sequence). This CDR3 is 20 amino acids long. Between the trimmed V and J ends, which lost 4 bases and 4 bases, there was a span of 30 bases. CDR3 DNA sequence: TGTGCCAGCAGCCTGGTCCCTTGGGGGGAAGGAGGTTCTAGAAATCAGCCCCAGCATTTT. Translation: CASSLVPWGEGGSRNQPQHF.

This clonotype was seen many times. The chain has TRBV30 and TRBJ1-1; no firm D call. CDR3 length: 11 residues. CDR1 is GTSNPN and CDR2 is SVGIG in the germline V gene (reference sequence). V was trimmed by 0 bases and J by 8 bases, leaving 7 bases between them. The CDR3 region has the DNA TGTGCCTGGAGTGTAGGAGGGGAAGCTTTCTTT. Translated: CAWSVGGEAFF.

The CDR3: CSARAPGVPWEPQHF. CDR3 bases: TGCAGTGCTAGAGCCCCTGGGGTCCCCTGGGAGCCCCAGCATTTT. The chain combines TRBV20-1 with TRBJ1-5; D remains ambiguous. Germline assignment: CDR1 DFQATT and CDR2 SNEGSKA (reference sequence). There are 15 residues in the CDR3. The V end was cut by 1 base, the J end by 8 bases, with 18 bases between.

This clonotype was found many times. The gene calls are TRBV7-3 and TRBJ1-1; perhaps TRBD1 as D (6 bases). Germline values: CDR1 SGHTA, CDR2 FQGTGA. This CDR3 region has 14 residues. V was clipped by 2 bases and J by 4 bases, with 11 bases between them. The DNA of the CDR3 is TGTGCCAGCAGCTTACAGGGGACGGGCACTGAAGCTTTCTTT. It is translated as CASSLQGTGTEAFF.

This clonotype was picked up a small number of times. The rearrangement joins TRBV5-1 to TRBJ1-2; 8 bases agree with TRBD1. This CDR3 has 16 residues. Germline CDR1 is SGHRS and CDR2 is YFSETQ. Trimming cost V 3 bases and J 5 bases; bases outside gene matches: 12. CDR3 in DNA: TGCGCCAGCAGCTCGCTCCCGGGACAGGAATTTTATGGCTACACCTTC. Translating gives CASSSLPGQEFYGYTF.